A single sample gave rise to the 18 T cell receptor beta chains below, sequenced in a study of T cell repertoires in cytomegalovirus infection. TCRdb itself ran the reads through MiXCR, one entry per CDR3 protein. The sample holds around 70,000 distinct CDR3 sequences, more than 25% seen once. Their antigens remain unidentified. This sample comprised CD8+ T cells from cultured PBMCs, obtained from culture after CMV antigen stimulation. These receptors all come from a human donor in good health (CMV status not recorded). Some clones in this sample may be carry-over from other donors' samples.

This clonotype has more than one count but fewer than ten. The chain combines TRBV5-1 with TRBJ1-1, with D maybe TRBD1 (5 bases). The V gene lost 5 bases and the J gene lost 4 bases, with 12 bases spanning the gap. Germline lookup yields CDR1 SGHRS and CDR2 YFSETQ. The CDR3 runs to 13 residues. CDR3 nucleotide sequence: TGCGCCAGCAGAAGGGTAGGGGTCACTGAAGCTTTCTTT. Protein: CASRRVGVTEAFF.

This clonotype was observed a few times. This sequence joins TRBV6-8 and TRBJ1-1, with 8 nucleotides matching TRBD1. This CDR3 region has 15 residues. Germline V CDR1 and CDR2: MNHGY, SAAAGT. With V trimmed by 6 bases and J by 1 base, 7 bases remained unmatched. This CDR3 reads CASRDRGLRNTEAFF. In DNA form, the CDR3 reads TGTGCCAGCAGAGACAGGGGCCTCAGGAACACTGAAGCTTTCTTT.

This chain links TRBV7-9 with TRBJ1-2, with a weak D call TRBD1 (5 bases). In germline, CDR1 is SEHNR, CDR2 FQNEAQ (reference sequence). The CDR3 contains 15 residues. Trimming stripped 1 base from V and 4 bases from J, with 13 bases between. The CDR3 is CASSLDSGGGYGYTF. For the CDR3, the DNA is TGTGCCAGCAGCTTAGACTCCGGGGGTGGCTATGGCTACACCTTC.

A few counts support this clonotype. The rearrangement uses TRBV7-3 and TRBJ1-6, with 8 bases matching TRBD1. The germline gives CDR1 SGHTA, CDR2 FQGTGA. V trimming: 4 bases; J trimming: 5 bases; junction bases outside the gene matches: 4. CDR3 length: 15 residues. The CDR3 here is CASSSSTGDNSPLHF. The CDR3 bases are TGTGCCAGCAGCTCCTCGACAGGGGATAATTCACCCCTCCACTTT.

In its sample, this clonotype was seen a few times. The chain combines TRBV6-6 with TRBJ1-6; 7 nucleotides line up with TRBD1. V shed 2 bases, J shed 4 bases, and the junction held 11 bases outside the gene matches. Germline V CDR1 and CDR2: MNHNY, SVGAGI (reference sequence). The CDR3 runs 18 residues. The CDR3, as DNA: TGTGCCAGCAGTTACCATAGACAGGGATCGCGGTATAATTCACCCCTCCACTTT. It is translated as CASSYHRQGSRYNSPLHF.

This clonotype showed up just a few times. The rearrangement uses TRBV27 and TRBJ2-7; 7 bases align to TRBD1. Germline loops: CDR1 MNHEY, CDR2 SMNVEV (reference sequence). The junction had 2 bases not matched to a gene; V was cut back by 0 bases and J by 0 bases. The CDR3 length is 15 residues. The CDR3 reads CASSLSSGGSYEQYF. The CDR3 DNA is TGTGCCAGCAGTTTATCTTCAGGGGGCTCCTACGAGCAGTACTTC.

This chain uses TRBV19 with TRBJ2-2; 8 bases align to TRBD2. V was clipped by 6 bases and J by 4 bases; unmatched bases: 7. This CDR3 is built from 15 residues. Germline V gives CDR1 LNHDA, CDR2 SQIVND (reference sequence). The CDR3, as DNA: TGTGCCAGTAGGGGAACAGCGGGAGTCACCGGGGAGCTGTTTTTT. Translation: CASRGTAGVTGELFF.

The CDR3 loop reads CSASEAGGPYEQYF. The CDR3 DNA follows: TGCAGTGCTAGTGAAGCGGGAGGCCCATACGAGCAGTACTTC. This chain uses TRBV20-1 with TRBJ2-7; 9 nucleotides match TRBD2. The CDR3 is made up of 14 amino acids. Germline V gene lookup returns CDR1 DFQATT and CDR2 SNEGSKA (reference sequence). The V and J ends lost 3 bases and 4 bases, in that order; junction bases with no gene match: 7.

The chain uses TRBV19 and TRBJ1-1, with a possible D match to TRBD1 (5 bases). CDR1 is LNHDA, CDR2 SQIVND, per germline (reference sequence). The V end was cut by 3 bases, the J end by 0 bases, with 11 bases between. The CDR3 has 15 residues. In nucleotides, the CDR3 is TGTGCCAGTAGTATCATATGGGGGATGAACACTGAAGCTTTCTTT. Translated: CASSIIWGMNTEAFF.

This clonotype was seen a few times. The genes are TRBV4-3 and TRBJ2-1; tentatively, D is TRBD1 (6 bases). CDR1 is LGHNA and CDR2 is YSLEER in the germline V gene. This CDR3 region has 16 residues. V dropped 8 bases and J dropped 7 bases, with 24 bases sitting between them. The DNA for the CDR3 is TGCGCCAGCCAACGCCACGGGGCCAGGGGAGATAATGAGCAGTTCTTC. It encodes CASQRHGARGDNEQFF.

This chain links TRBV27 with TRBJ2-2, with D tentatively TRBD2 (6 bases). The CDR3 sequence is 14 residues long. Trimming shortened V by 8 bases and J by 3 bases, and 13 bases separated the two germline ends. Germline lookup yields CDR1 MNHEY and CDR2 SMNVEV (reference sequence). The CDR3 reads CASSARGYTGELFF. The CDR3 bases are TGTGCCAGCTCCGCCCGGGGGTACACCGGGGAGCTGTTTTTT.

This clonotype was seen more than once but under ten times. The rearrangement links TRBV20-1 to TRBJ1-1; no clear D. Germline V gene sequence: CDR1 DFQATT, CDR2 SNEGSKA (reference sequence). CDR3 size: 11 residues. V lost 7 bases to trimming and J lost 10 bases, with 16 bases between them. CDR3 bases: TGCAGTGTTTTCTTGGAGGAAGGAGCTTTCTTT. It translates to CSVFLEEGAFF.

This clonotype was seen a few times. J is TRBJ2-5 and V is TRBV3-1; 7 bases match TRBD2. With 1 base clipped from V and 1 base from J, the junction kept 6 bases outside the gene matches. The V gene's germline CDR1 is LGHDT and CDR2 YNNKEL (reference sequence). The CDR3 sequence is 16 residues long. The CDR3 region is CASSQASGNTQETQYF. CDR3 coding DNA: TGTGCCAGCAGCCAAGCCAGCGGGAATACCCAAGAGACCCAGTACTTC.

The chain links TRBV19 to TRBJ1-1; possible D gene TRBD1, 5 bases. Germline V lookup: CDR1 LNHDA, CDR2 SQIVND (reference sequence). V was trimmed by 4 bases and J by 0 bases, leaving 12 bases between them. This CDR3 spans 15 amino acids. The CDR3 nucleotides are TGTGCCAGTAGTACGGGGGGGACGTTGAACACTGAAGCTTTCTTT. Its translation: CASSTGGTLNTEAFF.

The chain uses TRBV7-9 and TRBJ2-7, with D tentatively TRBD1 or TRBD2 (6 bases each). The V gene lost 1 base and the J gene lost 7 bases, with 14 bases spanning the gap. This CDR3 is built from 14 residues. Germline CDR1 and CDR2: SEHNR and FQNEAQ (reference sequence). CDR3 sequence: CASSLEGGLREQYF. In DNA, the CDR3 is TGTGCCAGCAGCTTAGAGGGGGGTCTCCGGGAGCAGTACTTC. Full variable domain (rest looked up from reference TRBV7-9 and TRBJ2-7): DTGVSQNPRHKITKRGQNVTFRCDPISEHNRLYWYRQTLGQGPEFLTYFQNEAQLEKSRLLSDRFSAERPKGSFSTLEIQRTEQGDSAMYLCASSLEGGLREQYFGPGTRLTVT.

The V and J genes are TRBV4-1 and TRBJ2-7; 9 bases line up with TRBD1. Germline CDR1 and CDR2: MGHRA and YSYEKL. The junction had 8 bases not matched to a gene; V was cut back by 0 bases and J by 5 bases. CDR3 length: 16 amino acids. CDR3 loop: CASSQEPGQGKDEQYF. In DNA form, the CDR3 reads TGCGCCAGCAGCCAAGAACCGGGACAGGGAAAGGACGAGCAGTACTTC.

This clonotype was picked up many times. The chain links TRBV7-9 to TRBJ2-7, with a weak D call TRBD2 (6 bases). The CDR3 contains 13 residues. V was cut by 2 bases and J by 7 bases, with 12 bases left in between. The germline CDR1 and CDR2 sequences are SEHNR and FQNEAQ (reference sequence). The DNA of the CDR3 is TGTGCCAGCAGCTTAAGGGACTCCAGGGAGCAGTACTTC. It specifies CASSLRDSREQYF. Together with reference TRBV7-9 and TRBJ2-7, the CDR3 gives the full variable domain: DTGVSQNPRHKITKRGQNVTFRCDPISEHNRLYWYRQTLGQGPEFLTYFQNEAQLEKSRLLSDRFSAERPKGSFSTLEIQRTEQGDSAMYLCASSLRDSREQYFGPGTRLTVT.

The genes are TRBV27 and TRBJ2-7; the match to TRBD1 covers 8 bases. The V gene's germline CDR1 is MNHEY and CDR2 SMNVEV (reference sequence). The CDR3 extends over 14 amino acids. The J segment lost 6 bases and the V segment lost 6 bases, leaving 10 bases of the junction unmatched. This CDR3 reads CASRPDRGWSEQYF. In DNA, the CDR3 is TGTGCCAGCAGGCCAGACAGGGGATGGTCCGAGCAGTACTTC.